This record concerns one TCR beta chain sequence. As yet, its antigen is unknown. From 500 ng of total RNA, TCR beta-specific cDNA was reverse-transcribed using a constant-region primer. Construction of TCR beta libraries relied on three successive nested multiplex PCR rounds employing slightly modified ARM-PCR. It was with TRBV1-TRBV30 forward primers and a C-beta reverse primer that the first two PCR rounds were run, at approximately 10 cycles each. Using its own MiXCR run on the multiplex PCR reads, TCRdb lists one record per CDR3 protein. The data contain approximately 190,000 distinct CDR3 sequences, around four fifths of them singletons. Scientists recovered RNA and DNA together from approximately 20-30 mg of unsorted bulk tissue. The data were taken from a study of tumor-infiltrating lymphocytes in primary liver carcinoma. Whole-study results and caveats: Compared with blood, tumor repertoires held significantly more in their top 250 clones.

Germline V gives CDR1 MDHEN, CDR2 SYDVKM. This CDR3 region has 12 residues. The TCR comes from a man between 40 and 49 years old with primary liver carcinoma and hepatitis B virus infection. The sample consisted of tumor tissue from primary liver carcinoma. The chain links TRBV28 to TRBJ2-2; D is perhaps TRBD1 (6 bases). Written as DNA, the CDR3 is TGTGCAGCGCAGGGGTACACCGGGGAGCTGTTTTTT. It yields the protein CAAQGYTGELFF.